This TCR beta chain was profiled in a study of blood T cell repertoires in COVID-19. There are 16 residues in the CDR3. Germline assignment: CDR1 MNHEY and CDR2 SMNVEV (reference sequence). V dropped 6 bases and J dropped 10 bases, with 27 bases sitting between them. Data came from immunoSEQ multiplex PCR; TCRdb stores just in-frame clones and leaves some out. The sample contains about 44,000 clones, more than 65% of which appear only once. Material for sequencing was peripheral blood. The chain couples TRBV27 to TRBJ1-1; possible D gene TRBD1, 5 bases. The TCR comes from a woman in her sixties or seventies with acute or convalescent COVID-19. The CDR3 protein is CASSILMTTFNRIAFF. The CDR3 DNA is TGTGCCAGCAGCATTTTAATGACGACTTTTAACAGGATAGCTTTCTTT.